Each of the 3 T cell receptor beta chains below was sequenced from the same sample in a study of cytomegalovirus exposure and HLA in healthy donors. It was with 60 Vbeta and 13 Jbeta primers that the PCR ran. Assay: immunoSEQ multiplex PCR; the TCRdb copy retains only in-frame clones and omits some. The sample records 55,000 to 80,000 clones, about four fifths being singletons. The material sequenced was PBMCs. Every receptor here comes from a woman aged 25 to 39 in good health and CMV-seronegative.

This clone was seen more than once but under ten times. The CDR3: CASSSHRSPRYIQYF. The CDR3 bases are TGTGCCAGCAGTTCCCACAGATCCCCAAGGTACATTCAGTACTTC. This rearrangement joins TRBV6-5 to TRBJ2-4, with unresolved D. V was pared by 4 bases and J by 8 bases, with 18 bases between. The CDR3 runs 15 residues. The V gene's germline CDR1 is MNHEY and CDR2 SVGAGI.

The chain has TRBV19 and TRBJ1-5; TRBD1 matches 7 bases. The CDR3 is made up of 13 amino acids. V lost 8 bases, J lost 7 bases, and 8 bases stayed unmatched. The V gene's germline CDR1 is LNHDA and CDR2 SQIVND (reference sequence). CDR3 DNA: TGTGCCAGTGAATTGACAGGGACCCAGCCCCAGCATTTT. Its protein product is CASELTGTQPQHF.

The chain has TRBV7-2 and TRBJ2-7; 7 bases map to TRBD2. The CDR3 consists of 15 residues. Germline CDR1 reads SGHTA; CDR2 reads FQGNSA. V shed 1 base, J shed 3 bases, and the junction held 6 bases outside the gene matches. CDR3 loop: CASSLGSGGNYEQYF. The CDR3 DNA sequence: TGTGCCAGCAGCTTAGGTTCGGGGGGTAACTACGAGCAGTACTTC.